This T cell receptor beta chain was observed in a study of tumor-infiltrating lymphocytes in primary liver carcinoma. Study in general: Each participant had primary liver carcinoma, and surgical resection was the treatment.

The researchers produced TCR beta cDNA from roughly 550 ng total RNA with a constant-region primer. TCR beta libraries came from three nested multiplex PCR rounds using slightly modified ARM-PCR. Forward primers for TRBV1-TRBV30 and a C-beta reverse primer served the first two PCR rounds, at 10 cycles each. TCRdb fed the multiplex PCR reads into MiXCR, producing one record per CDR3 protein. The sample holds about 320,000 distinct CDR3 sequences; approximately 60% are singletons and the top ten take more than 8.5%. Regarding this clonotype: The conserved phenylalanine or tryptophan normally closing the CDR3 is absent here, so this likely arose from a read error. Because the CDR3's place on the DNA is in doubt, the DNA is left out and the CDR3 is given as listed by TCRdb.

The germline CDR1 and CDR2 sequences are SGHAT and FQNNGV. The CDR3 sequence runs 13 residues, both termini included. Extraction also yielded germline DNA, while blood RNA was obtained from unsorted whole blood. The chain is built from TRBV11-2 and TRBJ2-5; the table's TRBD1 call for D was not verified on the DNA. Sequenced sample: peripheral blood. The sequence was collected from a man between 40 and 49 years old with primary liver carcinoma and hepatitis B virus infection. The CDR3 here is CAISAGARETQYI.